One and the same sample provided the 22 T cell receptor beta chains below, sequenced in a study of blood T cell repertoires in COVID-19. The table came from immunoSEQ multiplex PCR; TCRdb's copy has only in-frame clones and leaves some out. The sample includes approximately 40,000 clones, roughly 85% of them seen just once. Sequenced material: peripheral blood. The receptors stem from a man aged 55 to 70 with active or convalescent COVID-19.

This sequence joins TRBV9 and TRBJ1-6; D gene unclear. Trimming cost V 1 base and J 13 bases, with 15 bases left between them. The CDR3 has 14 amino acids. Germline-derived CDR1 and CDR2 are SGDLS and YYNGEE. In nucleotides, the CDR3 is TGTGCCAGCAGCGTATTTGAGGCCCCTTATCCCCTCCACTTT. This encodes CASSVFEAPYPLHF.

The genes are TRBV18 and TRBJ2-3; TRBD2 might be the D (5 bases). Looked up from germline, CDR1 is KGHSH and CDR2 is LQKENI. Trimming stripped 1 base from V and 9 bases from J, with 17 bases between. The CDR3 runs 15 residues. The CDR3 nucleotides are TGTGCCAGCTCACCACAGGACTCCTCGTCGGGGACGCAGTATTTT. Protein: CASSPQDSSSGTQYF.

This chain joins TRBV28 and TRBJ1-5; D is unclear. This CDR3 contains 17 residues. The V end was cut by 7 bases, the J end by 6 bases, with 25 bases between. The V gene's germline CDR1 is MDHEN and CDR2 SYDVKM. CDR3 protein: CASIKEDPPKEAQPQHF. The DNA of the CDR3 is TGTGCCAGCATCAAGGAGGACCCCCCGAAAGAGGCTCAGCCCCAGCATTTT.

V usage is TRBV7-2 and J usage is TRBJ2-3; TRBD2 matches 11 bases. The CDR3 runs to 16 residues. Unmatched junction bases numbered 8, after V lost 4 bases and J lost 5 bases. Germline CDR1 is SGHTA and CDR2 is FQGNSA. CDR3: CASSSRLAGLLDTQYF. CDR3 bases: TGTGCCAGCAGCTCTCGACTAGCGGGACTCTTAGATACGCAGTATTTT.

The CDR3 sequence is CASSLAPRDRGTDTQYF. The CDR3 nucleotides are TGCGCCAGCAGCTTGGCGCCCCGGGACAGGGGGACAGATACGCAGTATTTT. The chain uses TRBV5-1 and TRBJ2-3; 11 positions agree with TRBD1. Per germline, CDR1 SGHRS and CDR2 YFSETQ. With V trimmed by 0 bases and J by 3 bases, 6 bases remained unmatched. The CDR3 runs 17 residues.

The rearrangement uses TRBV19 and TRBJ2-2; 8 nucleotides align to TRBD2. V trimming: 8 bases; J trimming: 3 bases; junction bases outside the gene matches: 8. This CDR3 has 15 residues. Germline V gene data show CDR1 as LNHDA and CDR2 as SQIVND (reference sequence). The DNA of the CDR3 is TGTGCCAGTCGCCTAGCGGGTCACGACACCGGGGAGCTGTTTTTT. Translated, it gives CASRLAGHDTGELFF. Variable domain in full (rest from reference TRBV19 and TRBJ2-2): DGGITQSPKYLFRKEGQNVTLSCEQNLNHDAMYWYRQDPGQGLRLIYYSQIVNDFQKGDIAEGYSVSREKKESFPLTVTSAQKNPTAFYLCASRLAGHDTGELFFGEGSRLTVL.

The chain has TRBV30 and TRBJ2-2; D is undetermined. This CDR3 has 12 residues. Looked up from germline, CDR1 is GTSNPN and CDR2 is SVGIG (reference sequence). Trimming pared 6 bases from V and 7 bases from J, leaving 12 bases between. The CDR3 coding sequence is TGTGCCTGCAACTCCGTCGTCGGGGAGCTGTTTTTT. Protein product: CACNSVVGELFF.

This rearrangement joins TRBV18 to TRBJ1-2; D uncertain. Trimming stripped 3 bases from V and 7 bases from J, with 21 bases between. The CDR3 is 16 residues long. Germline CDR1 is KGHSH and CDR2 is LQKENI. CDR3 amino acids: CASSPTTDSRRFGYTF. In DNA, the CDR3 is TGTGCCAGCTCACCTACCACGGACTCCAGAAGGTTTGGCTACACCTTC.

V gene TRBV11-3 combines with J gene TRBJ2-1, with TRBD2 identical over 11 bases. This CDR3 comprises 16 residues. Trimming at V came to 5 bases and at J to 4 bases, leaving 7 bases not matched to a gene. Looked up from germline, CDR1 is SGHNT and CDR2 is YENEEA. For the CDR3, the DNA is TGTGCCAGCAGCCTTACTAGCGGGAGTGATTACAATGAGCAGTTCTTC. This translates into CASSLTSGSDYNEQFF.

This chain connects TRBV11-3 to TRBJ2-5; perhaps TRBD1 as D (5 bases). The germline gives CDR1 SGHNT, CDR2 YENEEA. The CDR3 totals 14 residues. Trimming shortened V by 1 base and J by 5 bases, and 11 bases separated the two germline ends. This CDR3 is CASSLAQGEETQYF. The DNA of the CDR3 is TGTGCCAGCAGCTTAGCCCAGGGTGAGGAGACCCAGTACTTC.

The chain uses TRBV19 and TRBJ1-2; D is perhaps TRBD1 (6 bases). V dropped 6 bases and J dropped 5 bases, with 7 bases sitting between them. This CDR3 spans 11 amino acids. CDR1 and CDR2 from the germline V gene are LNHDA and SQIVND (reference sequence). The chain's CDR3 is CASRQGYGYTF. The DNA for the CDR3 is TGTGCCAGTAGACAGGGTTATGGCTACACCTTC.

This clone has just one count. V usage is TRBV29-1 and J usage is TRBJ1-4, with TRBD1 as a possible D gene (5 bases). With 6 bases removed from V and 2 bases from J, the gap between germline ends came to 13 bases. Germline V gives CDR1 SQVTM, CDR2 ANQGSEA. The CDR3 has 14 residues. The CDR3 sequence is CSVAGRGTNEKLFF. In DNA, the CDR3 is TGCAGCGTGGCTGGTCGGGGGACTAATGAAAAACTGTTTTTT. The full variable domain, completed using reference TRBV29-1 and TRBJ1-4, is SAVISQKPSRDICQRGTSLTIQCQVDSQVTMMFWYRQQPGQSLTLIATANQGSEATYESGFVIDKFPISRPNLTFSTLTVSNMSPEDSSIYLCSVAGRGTNEKLFFGSGTQLSVL.

This chain connects TRBV20-1 to TRBJ2-5; D is uncertain. Germline lookup yields CDR1 DFQATT and CDR2 SNEGSKA (reference sequence). The V end was cut by 3 bases, the J end by 5 bases, with 4 bases between. The CDR3 sequence is 10 residues long. The CDR3 protein is CSARRETQYF. The CDR3, as DNA: TGCAGTGCTAGGAGGGAGACCCAGTACTTC.

The chain is built from TRBV5-4 and TRBJ2-1; 7 nucleotides align to TRBD1. V lost 1 base and J lost 5; bases outside the gene matches: 9. CDR1 is SGHNT and CDR2 is YYREEE in the germline V gene (reference sequence). This CDR3 is 16 amino acids long. The CDR3 is CASSLPNRGGHNEQFF. The CDR3 DNA sequence: TGTGCCAGCAGCTTGCCAAACAGGGGTGGGCACAATGAGCAGTTCTTC.

In nucleotides, the CDR3 is TGTGCCAGCAGTTTGTCAGGGGTTGGAAACACCATATATTTT. Protein product: CASSLSGVGNTIYF. This chain connects TRBV28 to TRBJ1-3, with D perhaps TRBD1 (6 bases). Germline V gene lookup returns CDR1 MDHEN and CDR2 SYDVKM. The CDR3 is 14 amino acids. Trimming stripped 3 bases from V and 3 bases from J, with 9 bases between.

V usage is TRBV2 and J usage is TRBJ2-3; D might be TRBD2 (7 bases). The V gene's germline CDR1 is SNHLY and CDR2 FYNNEI. The CDR3 runs 16 residues. The ends were cut back, 8 bases at V and 5 bases at J, with 23 bases in the middle. CDR3 sequence: CASGGARGAGGDTQYF. In DNA form, the CDR3 reads TGTGCCAGCGGTGGGGCCCGGGGGGCAGGAGGAGATACGCAGTATTTT.

The chain is built from TRBV7-6 and TRBJ2-3; 11 bases are shared with TRBD2. From germline, CDR1 is SGHVS and CDR2 FNYEAQ. With V trimmed by 6 bases and J by 3 bases, 8 bases remained unmatched. The CDR3 totals 16 residues. In DNA, the CDR3 is TGTGCCAGCAGTCCTATAGCGGGGGGGCCGACAGATACGCAGTATTTT. The encoded protein is CASSPIAGGPTDTQYF.

This sequence joins TRBV28 and TRBJ1-5, with D possibly matching TRBD1 (5 bases). Germline V gene sequence: CDR1 MDHEN, CDR2 SYDVKM. V was shortened by 6 bases and J by 4 bases, with 16 bases between the two germline ends. This CDR3 spans 15 amino acids. CDR3: CASSQRTGGNQPQHF. The CDR3 bases are TGTGCCAGCAGCCAAAGGACCGGGGGAAATCAGCCCCAGCATTTT.

The rearrangement uses TRBV10-2 and TRBJ1-1; perhaps TRBD1 as D (6 bases). The length of the CDR3 is 14 residues. Trimming shortened V by 5 bases and J by 3 bases, and 13 bases separated the two germline ends. Germline V gene lookup returns CDR1 WSHSY and CDR2 SAAADI. This CDR3 is CASSRGGSDTEAFF. In nucleotides, the CDR3 is TGCGCCAGCAGTAGGGGGGGGTCCGACACTGAAGCTTTCTTT.

The chain combines TRBV6-6 with TRBJ1-1; TRBD1 is a possible D gene (6 bases). Per the germline V gene, CDR1 is MNHNY and CDR2 is SVGAGI (reference sequence). The CDR3 runs 16 residues. Trimming removed 2 bases from V and 5 bases from J, with 18 bases in between. The CDR3, as DNA: TGTGCCAGCAGTTACGGGGGAATAGGGGGTCGGACTGAAGCTTTCTTT. It is translated as CASSYGGIGGRTEAFF.

The V call is TRBV11-2, the J call TRBJ2-1; TRBD2 agrees at 12 bases. The CDR3 is made up of 16 amino acids. V lost 5 bases to trimming and J lost 11 bases; unmatched junction nucleotides: 13. Germline values: CDR1 SGHAT, CDR2 FQNNGV. CDR3 bases: TGTGCCAGCAGCCTCACAATCACGACTAGCGGGAGAAAGCAGTTCTTC. Amino acids: CASSLTITTSGRKQFF.

The chain recombines TRBV5-4 with TRBJ1-2; D not resolved. CDR3 size: 13 residues. V was cut by 3 bases and J by 6 bases, with 12 bases left in between. Germline lookup yields CDR1 SGHNT and CDR2 YYREEE (reference sequence). In DNA, the CDR3 is TGTGCCAGCAGCTCGGCCGGGGTGGATGGCTACACCTTC. This translates into CASSSAGVDGYTF. Combining the CDR3 with reference TRBV5-4 and TRBJ1-2 gives the whole variable domain ETGVTQSPTHLIKTRGQQVTLRCSSQSGHNTVSWYQQALGQGPQFIFQYYREEENGRGNFPPRFSGLQFPNYSSELNVNALELDDSALYLCASSSAGVDGYTFGSGTRLTVV.